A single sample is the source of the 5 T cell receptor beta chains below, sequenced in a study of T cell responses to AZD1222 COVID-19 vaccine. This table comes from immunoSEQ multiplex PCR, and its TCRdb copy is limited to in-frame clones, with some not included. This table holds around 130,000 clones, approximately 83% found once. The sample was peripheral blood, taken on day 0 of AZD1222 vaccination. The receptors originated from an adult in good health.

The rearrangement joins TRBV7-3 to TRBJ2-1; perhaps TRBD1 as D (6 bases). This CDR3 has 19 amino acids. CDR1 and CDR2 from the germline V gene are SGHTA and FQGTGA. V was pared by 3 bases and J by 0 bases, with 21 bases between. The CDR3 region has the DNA TGTGCCAGCAGCTTCCAGACCAATCACAGGGAACACTCCTACAATGAGCAGTTCTTC. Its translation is CASSFQTNHREHSYNEQFF. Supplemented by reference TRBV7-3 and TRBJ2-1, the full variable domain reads GAGVSQTPSNKVTEKGKYVELRCDPISGHTALYWYRQSLGQGPEFLIYFQGTGAADDSGLPNDRFFAVRPEGSVSTLKIQRTERGDSAVYLCASSFQTNHREHSYNEQFFGPGTRLTVL.

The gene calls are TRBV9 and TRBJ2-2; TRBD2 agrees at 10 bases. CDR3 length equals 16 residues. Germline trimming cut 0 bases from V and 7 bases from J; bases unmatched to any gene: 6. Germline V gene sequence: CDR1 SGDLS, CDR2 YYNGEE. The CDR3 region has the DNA TGTGCCAGCAGCGTAGTGGGGACTAGCGATAGCGGGGAGCTGTTTTTT. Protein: CASSVVGTSDSGELFF.

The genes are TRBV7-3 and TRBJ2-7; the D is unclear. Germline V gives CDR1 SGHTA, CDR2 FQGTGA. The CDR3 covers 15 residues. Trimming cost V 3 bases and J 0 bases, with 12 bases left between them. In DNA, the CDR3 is TGTGCCAGCAGCTTGGTTAGGATATCCTCCTACGAGCAGTACTTC. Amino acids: CASSLVRISSYEQYF.

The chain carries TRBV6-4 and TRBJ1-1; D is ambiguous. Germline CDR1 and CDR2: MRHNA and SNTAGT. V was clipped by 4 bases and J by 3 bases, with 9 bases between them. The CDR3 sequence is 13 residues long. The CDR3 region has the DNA TGTGCCAGCAGTGTTCGGTGGGACACTGAAGCTTTCTTT. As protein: CASSVRWDTEAFF.

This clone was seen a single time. DNA for the CDR3: TGTGCCAGCAGCTTATACGGCCCGGACAACTATGGCTACACCTTC. This codes for CASSLYGPDNYGYTF. The chain employs TRBV5-6 and TRBJ1-2; D is unclear. Trimming left V 2 bases short and J 2 bases short, with 13 bases between. This CDR3 spans 15 amino acids. Germline assignment: CDR1 SGHDT and CDR2 YYEEEE.